A single sample is the source of the 18 T cell receptor beta chains below, sequenced in a study of identical twins. TCRdb itself ran the 5' RACE reads through MiXCR, one entry per CDR3 protein. The sample consists of hundreds of thousands of distinct CDR3 sequences, 5.5% to 7% of them appearing once. This sample was shared with a second study, whose subject was yellow fever vaccine responses in identical twins.

The sample consisted of memory (CD45RO+) T cells sorted from blood. The origin of the receptors is a woman aged 18-35 years in good health.

This clonotype was detected many times. This chain joins TRBV10-3 and TRBJ1-1; D is possibly TRBD1 (5 bases). The ends were cut back, 3 bases at V and 4 bases at J, with 12 bases in the middle. There are 14 residues in the CDR3. Per the germline V gene, CDR1 is ENHRY and CDR2 is SYGVKD. This CDR3 is CAISDSERGTEAFF. The CDR3 DNA follows: TGTGCCATCAGTGATTCAGAGAGGGGCACTGAAGCTTTCTTT.

This clonotype was recorded many times. This sequence joins TRBV3-1 and TRBJ2-7; D is undetermined. V was pared by 1 base and J by 0 bases, with 7 bases between. This CDR3 is built from 14 residues. Germline CDR1 reads LGHDT; CDR2 reads YNNKEL (reference sequence). CDR3 sequence (DNA): TGTGCCAGCAGCCAAGGCGAGCGCTCCTACGAGCAGTACTTC. Translated, it gives CASSQGERSYEQYF.

This clonotype was seen at least ten times. The J gene is TRBJ1-4, the V gene TRBV18; D ambiguous. The CDR3 spans 12 residues. Trimming removed 3 bases from V and 8 bases from J, with 7 bases in between. Germline values: CDR1 KGHSH, CDR2 LQKENI. CDR3 loop: CASSPVGEKLFF. CDR3 DNA sequence: TGTGCCAGCTCACCTGTTGGAGAAAAACTGTTTTTT.

The gene calls are TRBV20-1 and TRBJ2-1; D is unclear. CDR3 length equals 15 residues. CDR1 DFQATT and CDR2 SNEGSKA come from the germline V gene (reference sequence). V lost 4 bases and J lost 0, with 13 bases in between. CDR3 protein: CSATYRTSSYNEQFF. CDR3 nucleotides: TGCAGTGCTACCTATCGTACAAGCTCCTACAATGAGCAGTTCTTC.

The table lists this clonotype with many counts. The rearrangement uses TRBV9 and TRBJ1-2; weak D call: TRBD1 (5 bases). The germline CDR1 and CDR2 sequences are SGDLS and YYNGEE. Trimming pared 3 bases from V and 3 bases from J, leaving 12 bases between. The CDR3 is made up of 14 amino acids. The CDR3 sequence: CASSAGTEHYGYTF. Here the CDR3 DNA reads TGTGCCAGCAGCGCCGGGACGGAGCACTATGGCTACACCTTC.

This clonotype was counted at least ten times. The genes are TRBV7-9 and TRBJ2-3, with TRBD2 matching over 10 bases. CDR1 is SEHNR, CDR2 FQNEAQ, per germline (reference sequence). This CDR3 spans 17 amino acids. V lost 3 bases and J lost 2; bases outside the gene matches: 8. In nucleotides, the CDR3 is TGTGCCAGCAGCTTCGGAAGCCTAGCGGGGGCCACAGATACGCAGTATTTT. Its translation: CASSFGSLAGATDTQYF.

In this sample, this clonotype turned up many times. The V call is TRBV11-2, the J call TRBJ1-6; D is possibly TRBD1 (5 bases). Germline V CDR1 and CDR2: SGHAT, FQNNGV. Deletions cut 3 bases from V and 5 bases from J, with 8 bases between. The CDR3 covers 14 residues. In DNA form, the CDR3 reads TGTGCCAGCAGCTTGGCGACAGATAATTCACCCCTCCACTTT. Translation: CASSLATDNSPLHF.

This clonotype was seen a handful of times. The V call is TRBV11-1, the J call TRBJ2-4; 13 nucleotides line up with TRBD2. Germline loops: CDR1 SGHAT, CDR2 FQDESV (reference sequence). The CDR3 extends over 21 amino acids. J lost 3 bases, V lost 4 bases, and 18 bases had no gene match. The CDR3 sequence: CASSSYNTSGRALYGKNIQYF. The DNA of the CDR3 is TGTGCCAGCAGCTCCTACAATACTAGCGGGAGGGCCCTCTATGGCAAAAACATTCAGTACTTC.

About this clonotype: Being one base from a much bigger clone, this may be a read error. The V call is TRBV20-1, the J call TRBJ2-3; TRBD2 matches 12 bases. Germline V gene data show CDR1 as DFQATT and CDR2 as SNEGSKA (reference sequence). The CDR3 covers 17 residues. The CDR3 here is CCAPRWASGGATDTQYF. The DNA of the CDR3 is TGCTGTGCCCCCCGATGGGCTAGCGGGGGGGCCACAGATACGCAGTATTTT.

The chain has TRBV5-1 and TRBJ1-2; D might be TRBD1 (5 bases). The V gene lost 5 bases and the J gene lost 6 bases, with 17 bases spanning the gap. Looked up from germline, CDR1 is SGHRS and CDR2 is YFSETQ. The CDR3 sequence is 14 residues long. CDR3 region: CASSEGQGSHGYTF. The DNA of the CDR3 is TGCGCCAGCAGTGAGGGCCAGGGTAGCCATGGCTACACCTTC.

The CDR3 DNA follows: TGTGCCAGCAGGGAACAGGGGAGTGGCTACACCTTC. This codes for CASREQGSGYTF. This chain connects TRBV6-5 to TRBJ1-2, with 7 bases aligning to TRBD1. V lost 6 bases and J lost 7; bases outside the gene matches: 5. Germline loops: CDR1 MNHEY, CDR2 SVGAGI. CDR3 length: 12 residues.

J is TRBJ2-3 and V is TRBV7-3; possible D gene TRBD2, 5 bases. This CDR3 is 13 amino acids long. Germline V CDR1 and CDR2: SGHTA, FQGTGA. V lost 5 bases and J 2 bases, leaving 8 bases between the germline ends. CDR3 DNA sequence: TGTGCCAGCAGCCTAGCATACACAGATACGCAGTATTTT. This translates into CASSLAYTDTQYF.

The chain joins TRBV10-3 to TRBJ2-1; D not certain. Trimming removed 8 bases from V and 5 bases from J, with 7 bases in between. From germline, CDR1 is ENHRY and CDR2 SYGVKD. CDR3 length equals 11 residues. CDR3 bases: TGTGCCATCGGTCCCCACAATGAGCAGTTCTTC. It encodes CAIGPHNEQFF.

There are many counts of this clonotype. The junction does not match germline at one end; this may be a read error. V gene TRBV5-5 combines with J gene TRBJ2-4; 7 nucleotides line up with TRBD1. The CDR3 is made up of 13 amino acids. Germline V CDR1 and CDR2: SGHKS, YYEKEE (reference sequence). CDR3 in DNA: TGTGCCAGCAGCTCCAGACAGGGCTTGAACTCTGACTTC. Protein: CASSSRQGLNSDF.

The V and J genes are TRBV20-1 and TRBJ2-3; 11 bases are shared with TRBD2. The CDR3 extends over 16 amino acids. J lost 5 bases, V lost 3 bases, and 10 bases had no gene match. Per germline, CDR1 DFQATT and CDR2 SNEGSKA (reference sequence). The CDR3 nucleotides are TGCAGTGCTAGTCCCGGGACTAGCGGATCCTTAGATACGCAGTATTTT. It specifies CSASPGTSGSLDTQYF.

The chain recombines TRBV3-1 with TRBJ2-1; perhaps D is TRBD1 or TRBD2 (5 bases each). The CDR3 runs to 15 residues. V lost 0 bases, J lost 7 bases, and 13 bases lay in between. Germline loops: CDR1 LGHDT, CDR2 YNNKEL (reference sequence). CDR3 nucleotides: TGTGCCAGCAGCCAAGACCCGGGACCCACAAATGAGCAGTTCTTC. As protein: CASSQDPGPTNEQFF.

This clonotype was counted only a few times. The chain has TRBV11-2 and TRBJ1-2, with 9 bases lining up with TRBD1. J was trimmed by 8 bases and V by 5 bases; bases with no gene match: 12. The CDR3 is 15 residues long. CDR1 is SGHAT, CDR2 FQNNGV, per germline. The CDR3 loop reads CASSLLGTGFLGYTF. The CDR3 DNA sequence: TGTGCCAGCAGCCTACTCGGGACAGGGTTTCTCGGCTACACCTTC.

In its sample, this clonotype was seen many times. The chain is built from TRBV20-1 and TRBJ2-3; TRBD2 matches at 7 bases. CDR1 DFQATT and CDR2 SNEGSKA come from the germline V gene (reference sequence). V gave up 0 bases and J gave up 7 bases; unmatched junction bases: 10. The CDR3 extends over 15 amino acids. CDR3 sequence: CSARDLQRDPNTQYF. In nucleotides, the CDR3 is TGCAGTGCTAGAGATCTTCAGCGGGATCCCAATACGCAGTATTTT.